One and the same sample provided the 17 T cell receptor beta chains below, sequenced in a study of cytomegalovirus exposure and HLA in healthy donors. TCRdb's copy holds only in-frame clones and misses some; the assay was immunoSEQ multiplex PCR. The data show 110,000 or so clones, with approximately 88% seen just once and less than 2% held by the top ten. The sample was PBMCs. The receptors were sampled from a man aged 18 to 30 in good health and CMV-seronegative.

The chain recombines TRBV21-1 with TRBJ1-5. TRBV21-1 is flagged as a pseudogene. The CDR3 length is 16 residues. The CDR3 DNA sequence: TGTGCCAGCAGCAAAGTCCGGGGTGATAGCAATCAGCCCCAGCATTTT. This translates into CASSKVRGDSNQPQHF.

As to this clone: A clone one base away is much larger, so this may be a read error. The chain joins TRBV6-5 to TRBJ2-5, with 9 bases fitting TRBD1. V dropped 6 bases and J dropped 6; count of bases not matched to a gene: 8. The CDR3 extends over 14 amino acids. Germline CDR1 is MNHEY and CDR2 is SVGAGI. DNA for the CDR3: TGTGCCAGCAGGACTACAGGGGGCAGAAAGACCCAGTACTTC. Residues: CASRTTGGRKTQYF.

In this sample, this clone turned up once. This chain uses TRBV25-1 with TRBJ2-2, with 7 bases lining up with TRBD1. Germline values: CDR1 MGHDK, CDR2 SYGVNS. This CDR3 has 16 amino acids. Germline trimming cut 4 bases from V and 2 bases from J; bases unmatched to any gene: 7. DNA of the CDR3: TGTGCCAGCAGTGTGTTTACAGGGGCTAACACCGGGGAGCTGTTTTTT. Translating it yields CASSVFTGANTGELFF.

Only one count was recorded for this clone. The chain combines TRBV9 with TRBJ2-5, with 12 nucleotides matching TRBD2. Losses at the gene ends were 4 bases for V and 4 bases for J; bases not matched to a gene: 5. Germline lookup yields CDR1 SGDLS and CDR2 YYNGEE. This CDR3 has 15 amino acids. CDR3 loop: CASSSSGRVTETQYF. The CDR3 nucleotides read TGTGCCAGCAGCTCTAGCGGGAGGGTTACAGAGACCCAGTACTTC.

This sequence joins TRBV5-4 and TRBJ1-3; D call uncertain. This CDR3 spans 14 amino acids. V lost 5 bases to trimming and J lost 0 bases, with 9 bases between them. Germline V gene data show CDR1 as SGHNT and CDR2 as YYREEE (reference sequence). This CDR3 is CASSRYTSGNTIYF. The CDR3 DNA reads TGTGCCAGCAGTCGATACACCTCTGGAAACACCATATATTTT.

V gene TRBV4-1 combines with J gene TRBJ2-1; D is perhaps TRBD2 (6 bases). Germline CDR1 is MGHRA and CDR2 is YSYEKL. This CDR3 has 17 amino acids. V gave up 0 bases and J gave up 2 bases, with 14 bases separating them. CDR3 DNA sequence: TGCGCCAGCAGCCAAGAGATGGGACTGGGGCCCTACAATGAGCAGTTCTTC. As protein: CASSQEMGLGPYNEQFF.

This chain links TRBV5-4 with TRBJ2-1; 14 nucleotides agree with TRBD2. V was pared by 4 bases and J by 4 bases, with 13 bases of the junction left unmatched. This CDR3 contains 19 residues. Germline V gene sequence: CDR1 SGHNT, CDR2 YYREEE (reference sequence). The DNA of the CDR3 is TGTGCCAGCAGCCATGGACTAGCGGGAGGAGGTGAGGGTTACAATGAGCAGTTCTTC. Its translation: CASSHGLAGGGEGYNEQFF. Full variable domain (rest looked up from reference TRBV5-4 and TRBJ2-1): ETGVTQSPTHLIKTRGQQVTLRCSSQSGHNTVSWYQQALGQGPQFIFQYYREEENGRGNFPPRFSGLQFPNYSSELNVNALELDDSALYLCASSHGLAGGGEGYNEQFFGPGTRLTVL.

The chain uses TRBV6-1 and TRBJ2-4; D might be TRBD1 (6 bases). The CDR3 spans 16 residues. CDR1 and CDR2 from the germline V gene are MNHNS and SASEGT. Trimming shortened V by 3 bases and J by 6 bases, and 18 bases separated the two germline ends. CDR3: CASSEGRQGRGNIQYF. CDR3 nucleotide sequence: TGTGCCAGCAGTGAGGGAAGGCAGGGGAGAGGAAACATTCAGTACTTC.

The CDR3 DNA reads as TGTGCCAGCAGTGGTGAGGAGCAGCCCCAGCATTTT. This codes for CASSGEEQPQHF. The chain couples TRBV2 to TRBJ1-5, with D hard to call. The CDR3 spans 12 residues. CDR1 is SNHLY, CDR2 FYNNEI, per germline. Between the trimmed V and J ends, which lost 4 bases and 7 bases, there was a span of 8 bases. Supplemented by reference TRBV2 and TRBJ1-5, the full variable domain reads EPEVTQTPSHQVTQMGQEVILRCVPISNHLYFYWYRQILGQKVEFLVSFYNNEISEKSEIFDDQFSVERPDGSNFTLKIRSTKLEDSAMYFCASSGEEQPQHFGDGTRLSIL.

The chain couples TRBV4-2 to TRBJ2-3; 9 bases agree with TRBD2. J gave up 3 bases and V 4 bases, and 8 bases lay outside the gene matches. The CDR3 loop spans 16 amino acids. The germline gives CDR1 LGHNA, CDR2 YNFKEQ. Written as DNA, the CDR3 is TGTGCCAGCAGCCCTAGTGGAACTAGCGGGACAGATACGCAGTATTTT. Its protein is CASSPSGTSGTDTQYF.

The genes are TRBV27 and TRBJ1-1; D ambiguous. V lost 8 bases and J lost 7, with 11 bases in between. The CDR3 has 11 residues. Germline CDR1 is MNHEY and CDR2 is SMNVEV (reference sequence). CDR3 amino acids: CASYSGIEAFF. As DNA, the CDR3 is TGTGCCAGCTACTCGGGGATTGAAGCTTTCTTT.

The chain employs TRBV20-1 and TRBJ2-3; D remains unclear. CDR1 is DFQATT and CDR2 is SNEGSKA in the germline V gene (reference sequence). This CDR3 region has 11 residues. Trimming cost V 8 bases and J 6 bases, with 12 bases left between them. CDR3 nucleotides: TGCAGTTCTGAGTTCGCGGATACGCAGTATTTT. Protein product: CSSEFADTQYF.

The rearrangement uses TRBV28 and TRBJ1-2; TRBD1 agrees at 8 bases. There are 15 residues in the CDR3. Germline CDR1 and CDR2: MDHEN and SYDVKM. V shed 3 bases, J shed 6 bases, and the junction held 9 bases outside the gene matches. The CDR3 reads CASSFFGQGSHGYTF. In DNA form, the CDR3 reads TGTGCCAGCAGTTTTTTTGGACAGGGTTCCCATGGCTACACCTTC.

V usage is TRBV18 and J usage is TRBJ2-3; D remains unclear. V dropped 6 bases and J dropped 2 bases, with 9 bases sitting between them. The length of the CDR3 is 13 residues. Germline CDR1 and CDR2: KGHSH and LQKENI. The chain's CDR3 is CASSWQYTDTQYF. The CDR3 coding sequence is TGTGCCAGCTCCTGGCAGTACACAGATACGCAGTATTTT.

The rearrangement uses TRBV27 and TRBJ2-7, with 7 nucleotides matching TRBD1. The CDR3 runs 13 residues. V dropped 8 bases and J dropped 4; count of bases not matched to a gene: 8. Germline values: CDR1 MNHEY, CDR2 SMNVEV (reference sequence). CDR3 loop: CASAGTGVYEQYF. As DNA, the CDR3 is TGTGCCAGCGCCGGTACAGGGGTTTACGAGCAGTACTTC.

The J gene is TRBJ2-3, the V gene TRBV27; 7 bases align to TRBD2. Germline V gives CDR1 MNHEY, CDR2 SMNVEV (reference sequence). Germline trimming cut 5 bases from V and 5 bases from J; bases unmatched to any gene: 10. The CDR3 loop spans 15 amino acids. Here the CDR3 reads CASSPSGNSGDTQYF. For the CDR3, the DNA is TGTGCCAGCAGTCCGAGCGGGAACTCGGGAGATACGCAGTATTTT.

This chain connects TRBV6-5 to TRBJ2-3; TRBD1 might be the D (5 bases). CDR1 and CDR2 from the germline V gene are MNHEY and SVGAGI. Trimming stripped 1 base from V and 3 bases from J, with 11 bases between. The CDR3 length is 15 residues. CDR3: CASSYFRQGTDTQYF. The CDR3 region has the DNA TGTGCCAGCAGTTACTTTAGGCAGGGAACAGATACGCAGTATTTT.